Presented here are 6 T cell receptor beta chains from one specimen sequenced in a study of OX40 agonist ivuxolimab in advanced cancers. Clones were sequenced by immunoSEQ multiplex PCR, and TCRdb holds only the in-frame ones, with some missing. The table records 15,000 to 20,000 clones, 80% to 90% of them present only once. The sequences come from CD4+ or CD8+ T cells sorted from blood, collected in a trial of the OX40 agonist ivuxolimab. These receptors all come from an adult with an advanced solid tumor such as melanoma, head and neck, liver or kidney cancer.

V and J are TRBV15 and TRBJ1-3; D not certain. The germline CDR1 and CDR2 sequences are LNHNV and YYDKDF (reference sequence). The CDR3 length is 13 residues. V was trimmed by 3 bases and J by 1 base, leaving 4 bases between them. CDR3 amino acids: CATSRLSGNTIYF. The CDR3, as DNA: TGTGCCACCAGCAGGCTATCTGGAAACACCATATATTTT.

The chain is built from TRBV7-7 and TRBJ2-1; maybe TRBD2 (6 bases). CDR3 length: 16 amino acids. V gave up 5 bases and J gave up 2 bases, with 16 bases separating them. The germline CDR1 and CDR2 sequences are SSHAT and FNYEAQ (reference sequence). The CDR3, as DNA: TGTGCCAGCAGCCCCGGGAGCAGCCTTACCTACAATGAGCAGTTCTTC. Translated: CASSPGSSLTYNEQFF.

This clone is medium-sized in the sample. The chain employs TRBV18 and TRBJ1-1; unclear D gene. Germline V gives CDR1 KGHSH, CDR2 LQKENI. CDR3 length: 13 amino acids. Between the trimmed V and J ends, which lost 3 bases and 5 bases, there was a span of 10 bases. The CDR3 nucleotides are TGTGCCAGCTCACCGCTCCTGGGAACTGAAGCTTTCTTT. Protein: CASSPLLGTEAFF.

This chain connects TRBV9 to TRBJ2-2; 7 nucleotides align to TRBD1. The J segment lost 5 bases and the V segment lost 3 bases, leaving 10 bases of the junction unmatched. The CDR3 consists of 16 residues. Germline V gene data show CDR1 as SGDLS and CDR2 as YYNGEE. The CDR3 spells CASSGRQGFGTGELFF. The CDR3 DNA reads as TGTGCCAGCAGCGGGCGACAGGGATTCGGGACCGGGGAGCTGTTTTTT.

The genes are TRBV5-1 and TRBJ2-3, with 10 positions matching TRBD2. The trim removed 4 bases at V and 3 bases at J, leaving 8 bases unmatched. Germline V CDR1 and CDR2: SGHRS, YFSETQ. CDR3 size: 16 residues. The CDR3 sequence: CASSPLVAGGTDTQYF. In DNA, the CDR3 is TGCGCCAGCAGCCCTTTGGTAGCGGGAGGTACAGATACGCAGTATTTT.

V is TRBV9 and J is TRBJ1-2, with 7 positions matching TRBD1. Germline V gene lookup returns CDR1 SGDLS and CDR2 YYNGEE. The CDR3 sequence is 15 residues long. V lost 0 bases and J lost 4; bases outside the gene matches: 6. CDR3 residues: CASSVDRGPSYGYTF. In DNA, the CDR3 is TGTGCCAGCAGCGTAGACAGGGGCCCTTCCTATGGCTACACCTTC.